This T cell receptor beta chain was documented in a study of CD8 T cells in ankylosing spondylitis. Per the germline V gene, CDR1 is SGHDT and CDR2 is YYEEEE. Trimming left V 1 base short and J 8 bases short, with 9 bases between. This CDR3 has 12 amino acids. TCRdb processed the 5' RACE reads anew with MiXCR; each CDR3 protein has one entry. The profile shows about 130,000 distinct CDR3 sequences, roughly 6.6% of them singletons. The material sequenced was blood, either unsorted or a sorted T cell fraction (not recorded which). This receptor was taken from a male donor with ankylosing spondylitis or in good health (not recorded which). The chain couples TRBV5-6 to TRBJ1-1; TRBD1 is a possible D gene (5 bases). This CDR3 reads CASSLFPGEAFF. As DNA, the CDR3 is TGTGCCAGCAGCTTGTTTCCAGGGGAAGCTTTCTTT.